This T cell receptor beta chain is from a study of HIV-infected patients and healthy controls (TCRdb year 2014). The receptor library was made with 5' RACE. Sequencing relied on an Illumina MiSeq. The public reads were run again by TCRdb, first through fastp at Q25 and then through MiXCR, and only productive beta chains were kept. Each CDR3 protein appears once, grouped with its most common genes and DNA. This sample holds about 64,000 distinct CDR3 sequences; less than 20% were observed only once. Approximately 1.5% of the sample is in the top ten clones. From cysteine to phenylalanine, the CDR3 is 19 amino acids long. The only DNA kept is the CDR3, 57 bases in frame from the first base. The germline V gene supplies CDR1 LGHNA and CDR2 YNFKEQ. V trim: 1 base; J trim: 3 bases; unmatched bases: 14. Remarks on this clonotype: The target of this receptor is not known. Base qualities are not provided; no much larger clone lies one nucleotide away.

The sequence was collected from a human donor in good health. The specimen sequenced was CD4+ T cells from blood. The V and J genes are TRBV4-2 and TRBJ2-3; TRBD2 fits 9 bases in the junction. The bases read TGTGCCAGCAGCCAAGTACACGCGAGGGCTAGCGGGAAAACAGATACGCAGTATTTT. Translated, this gives CASSQVHARASGKTDTQYF.